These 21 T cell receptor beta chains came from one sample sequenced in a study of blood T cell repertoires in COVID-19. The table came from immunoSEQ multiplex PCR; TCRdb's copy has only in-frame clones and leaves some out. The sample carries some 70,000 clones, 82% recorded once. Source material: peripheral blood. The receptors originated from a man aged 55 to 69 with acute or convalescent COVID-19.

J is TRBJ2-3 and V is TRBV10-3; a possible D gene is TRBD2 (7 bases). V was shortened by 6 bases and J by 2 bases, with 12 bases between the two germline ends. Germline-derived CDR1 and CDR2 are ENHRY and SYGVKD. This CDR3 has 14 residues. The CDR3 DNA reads TGTGCCATCAGATCGGGGGGCCCCACAGATACGCAGTATTTT. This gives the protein CAIRSGGPTDTQYF.

The CDR3 sequence is CASTQGSSYEQYF. In DNA, the CDR3 is TGTGCCAGCACGCAGGGTTCTTCCTACGAGCAGTACTTC. This chain joins TRBV6-5 and TRBJ2-7; weak D call: TRBD1 (5 bases). The germline gives CDR1 MNHEY, CDR2 SVGAGI. The germline V and J ends were trimmed by 7 bases and 1 base, with 11 bases remaining between them. The CDR3 contains 13 residues.

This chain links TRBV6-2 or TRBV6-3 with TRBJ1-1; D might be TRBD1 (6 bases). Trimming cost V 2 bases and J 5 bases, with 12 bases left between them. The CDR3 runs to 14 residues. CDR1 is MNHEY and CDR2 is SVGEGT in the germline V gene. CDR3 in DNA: TGTGCCAGCAGTTACCCGGGACACAAAACTGAAGCTTTCTTT. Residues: CASSYPGHKTEAFF.

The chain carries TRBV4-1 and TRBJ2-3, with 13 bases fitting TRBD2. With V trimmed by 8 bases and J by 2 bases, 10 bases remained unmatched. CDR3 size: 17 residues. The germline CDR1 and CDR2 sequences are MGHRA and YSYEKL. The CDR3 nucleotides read TGCGCCAGCGGGCCAGGACTAGCGGGGGTCTTCACAGATACGCAGTATTTT. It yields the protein CASGPGLAGVFTDTQYF.

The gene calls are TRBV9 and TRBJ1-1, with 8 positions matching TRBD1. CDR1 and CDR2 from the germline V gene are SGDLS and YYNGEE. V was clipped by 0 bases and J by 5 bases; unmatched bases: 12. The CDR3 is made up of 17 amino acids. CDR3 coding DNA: TGTGCCAGCAGCGTAGTTGACAGGGGACACACGGGGACTGAAGCTTTCTTT. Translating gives CASSVVDRGHTGTEAFF.

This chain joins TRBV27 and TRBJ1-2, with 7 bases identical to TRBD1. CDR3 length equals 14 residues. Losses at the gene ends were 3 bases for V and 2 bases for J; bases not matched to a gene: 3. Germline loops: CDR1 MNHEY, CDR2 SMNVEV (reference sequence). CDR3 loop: CASSLRTGNYGYTF. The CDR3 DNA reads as TGTGCCAGCAGTTTGAGGACAGGCAACTATGGCTACACCTTC.

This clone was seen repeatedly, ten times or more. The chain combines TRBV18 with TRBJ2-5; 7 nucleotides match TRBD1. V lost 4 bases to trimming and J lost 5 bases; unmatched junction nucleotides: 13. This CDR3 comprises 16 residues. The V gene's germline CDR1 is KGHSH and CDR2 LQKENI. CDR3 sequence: CASSRVYETGQETQYF. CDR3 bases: TGTGCCAGCTCACGGGTTTACGAGACAGGGCAGGAGACCCAGTACTTC.

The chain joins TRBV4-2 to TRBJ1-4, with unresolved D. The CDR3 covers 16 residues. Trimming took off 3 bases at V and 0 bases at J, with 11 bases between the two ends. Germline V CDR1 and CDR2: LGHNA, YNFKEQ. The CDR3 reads CASSHGGQATNEKLFF. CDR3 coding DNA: TGTGCCAGCAGCCATGGTGGGCAGGCAACTAATGAAAAACTGTTTTTT.

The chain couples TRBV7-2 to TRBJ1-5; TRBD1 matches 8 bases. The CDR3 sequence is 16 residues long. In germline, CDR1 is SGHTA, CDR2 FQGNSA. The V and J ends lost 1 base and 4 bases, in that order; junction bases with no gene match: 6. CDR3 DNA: TGTGCCAGCAGCTTAGGAGGACAGGGATGGAATCAGCCCCAGCATTTT. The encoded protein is CASSLGGQGWNQPQHF.

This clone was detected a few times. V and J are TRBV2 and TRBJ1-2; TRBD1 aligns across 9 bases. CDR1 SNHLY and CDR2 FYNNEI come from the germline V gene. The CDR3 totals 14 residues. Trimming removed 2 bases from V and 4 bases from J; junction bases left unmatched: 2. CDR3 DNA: TGTGCCAGCAGTGAAATGACAGGGGGCTATGGCTACACCTTC. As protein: CASSEMTGGYGYTF. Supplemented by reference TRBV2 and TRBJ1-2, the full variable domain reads EPEVTQTPSHQVTQMGQEVILRCVPISNHLYFYWYRQILGQKVEFLVSFYNNEISEKSEIFDDQFSVERPDGSNFTLKIRSTKLEDSAMYFCASSEMTGGYGYTFGSGTRLTVV.

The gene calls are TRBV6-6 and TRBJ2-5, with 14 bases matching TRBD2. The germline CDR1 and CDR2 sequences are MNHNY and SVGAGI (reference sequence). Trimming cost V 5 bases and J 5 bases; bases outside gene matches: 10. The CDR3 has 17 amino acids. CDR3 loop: CASSPGLAGGSFETQYF. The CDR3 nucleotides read TGTGCCAGCAGTCCCGGACTAGCGGGGGGCTCATTTGAGACCCAGTACTTC.

CDR3: CASSQNFLGGNTEAFF. The CDR3 nucleotides read TGCGCCAGCAGCCAGAACTTTTTAGGAGGAAACACTGAAGCTTTCTTT. The V call is TRBV4-3, the J call TRBJ1-1, with D unclear. Germline-derived CDR1 and CDR2 are LGHNA and YSLEER. Trimming stripped 3 bases from V and 2 bases from J, with 16 bases between. The CDR3 runs 16 residues.

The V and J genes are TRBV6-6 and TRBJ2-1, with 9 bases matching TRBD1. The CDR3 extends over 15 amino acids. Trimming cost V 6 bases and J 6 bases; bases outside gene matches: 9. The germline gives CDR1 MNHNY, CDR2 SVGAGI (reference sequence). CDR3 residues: CASRLGQGIRNEQFF. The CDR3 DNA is TGTGCCAGCAGATTGGGACAGGGAATCCGCAATGAGCAGTTCTTC.

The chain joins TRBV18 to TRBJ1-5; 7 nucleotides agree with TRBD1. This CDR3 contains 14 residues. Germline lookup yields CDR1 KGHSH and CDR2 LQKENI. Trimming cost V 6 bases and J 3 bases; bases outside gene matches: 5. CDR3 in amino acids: CASSETGTNQPQHF. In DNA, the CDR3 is TGTGCCAGCTCTGAGACAGGGACCAATCAGCCCCAGCATTTT.

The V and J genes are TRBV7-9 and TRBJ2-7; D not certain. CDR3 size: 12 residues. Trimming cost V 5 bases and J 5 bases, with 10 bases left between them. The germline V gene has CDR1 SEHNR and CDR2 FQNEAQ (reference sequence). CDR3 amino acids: CASSPDGDEQYV. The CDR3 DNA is TGTGCCAGCAGCCCAGATGGTGACGAGCAGTACGTC.

The CDR3 loop reads CASSGVTGRNSYEQYV. For the CDR3, the DNA is TGTGCCAGCAGTGGGGTGACAGGGCGTAACTCCTACGAGCAGTACGTC. This chain links TRBV6-1 with TRBJ2-7; 7 nucleotides agree with TRBD1. This CDR3 contains 16 residues. The germline V gene encodes CDR1 MNHNS and CDR2 SASEGT. V lost 4 bases, J lost 0 bases, and 9 bases stayed unmatched.

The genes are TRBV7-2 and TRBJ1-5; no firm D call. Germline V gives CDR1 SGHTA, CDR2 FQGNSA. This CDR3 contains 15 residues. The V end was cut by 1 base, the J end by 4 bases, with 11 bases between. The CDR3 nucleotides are TGTGCCAGCAGCTTAGTCACGGGAACAAATCAGCCCCAGCATTTT. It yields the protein CASSLVTGTNQPQHF.

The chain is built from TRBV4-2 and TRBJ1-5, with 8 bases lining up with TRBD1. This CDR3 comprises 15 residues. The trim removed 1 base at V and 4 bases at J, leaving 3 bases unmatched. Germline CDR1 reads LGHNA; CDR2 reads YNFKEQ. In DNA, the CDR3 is TGTGCCAGCAGCCAAGGGGGACAGGTGAATCAGCCCCAGCATTTT. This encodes CASSQGGQVNQPQHF.

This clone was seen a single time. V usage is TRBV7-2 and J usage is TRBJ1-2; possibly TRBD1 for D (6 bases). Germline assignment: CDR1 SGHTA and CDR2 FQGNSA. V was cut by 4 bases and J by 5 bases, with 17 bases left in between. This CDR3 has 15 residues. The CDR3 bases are TGTGCCAGCAGCTCCACACCGGGACACCAATATGGCTACACCTTC. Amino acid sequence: CASSSTPGHQYGYTF.

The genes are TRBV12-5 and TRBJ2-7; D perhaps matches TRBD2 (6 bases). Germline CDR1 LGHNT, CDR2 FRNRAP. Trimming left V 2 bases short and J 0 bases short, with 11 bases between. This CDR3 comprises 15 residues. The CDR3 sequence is CASGLPRGTSYEQYF. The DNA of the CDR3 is TGTGCTAGTGGTTTGCCCCGGGGGACCTCCTACGAGCAGTACTTC.

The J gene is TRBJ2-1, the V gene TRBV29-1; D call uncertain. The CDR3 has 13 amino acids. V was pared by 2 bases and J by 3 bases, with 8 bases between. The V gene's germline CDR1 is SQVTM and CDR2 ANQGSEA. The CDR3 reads CSVELGIYNEQFF. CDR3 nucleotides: TGCAGCGTTGAATTGGGCATCTACAATGAGCAGTTCTTC.